The 26 T cell receptor beta chains below come from one sample, sequenced in a study of PD-1 blockade in mismatch repair-deficient tumors. Method: immunoSEQ multiplex PCR; TCRdb's copy keeps in-frame clones and lacks some. The sample lists more than 15,000 clones, about four fifths occurring once. The sequencing used PBMCs, collected 4 weeks after starting pembrolizumab. All receptors come from an adult with mismatch repair-deficient cancer.

Comments on this clone: A read error may account for a junction end that differs from germline. This chain connects TRBV28 to TRBJ2-7; 9 nucleotides agree with TRBD1. The CDR3 has 15 residues. Per the germline V gene, CDR1 is MDHEN and CDR2 is SYDVKM. The CDR3 DNA sequence: TGTGCCAGCAGTTTATTGGGGACAGGGTCCTCCGAGCAGTACTTC. This codes for CASSLLGTGSSEQYF.

The chain is built from TRBV19 and TRBJ2-1; TRBD2 aligns across 8 bases. The length of the CDR3 is 16 residues. The germline V gene has CDR1 LNHDA and CDR2 SQIVND (reference sequence). J gave up 4 bases and V 6 bases, and 11 bases lay outside the gene matches. The CDR3 DNA sequence: TGTGCCAGTAGACCACCCCCAGCGGGGGCTTACAATGAGCAGTTCTTC. Residues: CASRPPPAGAYNEQFF.

This rearrangement joins TRBV7-8 to TRBJ2-7; 9 bases line up with TRBD1. Germline CDR1 and CDR2: SGHVS and FQNEAQ. CDR3 length equals 14 residues. The V and J ends lost 5 bases and 3 bases, in that order; junction bases with no gene match: 5. CDR3 nucleotides: TGTGCCAGCAGCGACCGGGACAGGGTCTACGAGCAGTACTTC. This codes for CASSDRDRVYEQYF.

The rearrangement uses TRBV23-1 and TRBJ1-5, with a weak D call TRBD1 (5 bases). TRBV23-1 is known as an ORF, though its function is uncertain. Trimming removed 0 bases from V and 0 bases from J, with 21 bases in between. CDR3 size: 20 residues. The CDR3 bases are TGCGCCAGCAGTCAATCCTCGCTTTCGGGCAGGGAATATAGCAATCAGCCCCAGCATTTT. It specifies CASSQSSLSGREYSNQPQHF.

The rearrangement links TRBV28 to TRBJ2-7, with a tentative D call TRBD2 (6 bases). The length of the CDR3 is 15 residues. V lost 2 bases to trimming and J lost 3 bases, with 14 bases between them. The germline V gene encodes CDR1 MDHEN and CDR2 SYDVKM. The CDR3 DNA sequence: TGTGCCAGCAGTTTACCGGGTACGGGAGACTACGAGCAGTACTTC. Translating it yields CASSLPGTGDYEQYF.

The chain joins TRBV19 to TRBJ1-3; no reliable D call. V lost 7 bases, J lost 2 bases, and 18 bases lay in between. This CDR3 spans 16 amino acids. The germline V gene encodes CDR1 LNHDA and CDR2 SQIVND (reference sequence). CDR3 nucleotides: TGTGCCAGTATGGGAGGAAATCCCCCTGCTGGAAACACCATATATTTT. Its protein is CASMGGNPPAGNTIYF.

This chain connects TRBV11-2 to TRBJ2-7; D is perhaps TRBD1 (6 bases). Trimming shortened V by 0 bases and J by 2 bases, and 11 bases separated the two germline ends. CDR1 and CDR2 from the germline V gene are SGHAT and FQNNGV. The CDR3 covers 15 residues. The CDR3 region has the DNA TGTGCCAGCAGCTTAGACCCAGGGGTTACCTACGAGCAGTACTTC. Translated: CASSLDPGVTYEQYF.

This chain joins TRBV30 and TRBJ1-1; weak D call: TRBD1 (5 bases). The ends were cut back, 4 bases at V and 10 bases at J, with 13 bases in the middle. CDR1 GTSNPN and CDR2 SVGIG come from the germline V gene (reference sequence). This CDR3 has 11 amino acids. CDR3: CAWTVGGRAFF. The CDR3 bases are TGTGCCTGGACCGTGGGGGGGAGAGCTTTCTTT.

The chain links TRBV18 to TRBJ1-1; TRBD1 aligns across 8 bases. Germline assignment: CDR1 KGHSH and CDR2 LQKENI. The CDR3 spans 12 residues. Germline trimming cut 3 bases from V and 10 bases from J; bases unmatched to any gene: 4. The CDR3: CASSPRTGTAFF. The CDR3 DNA sequence: TGTGCCAGCTCACCGCGGACAGGGACAGCTTTCTTT.

The chain carries TRBV9 and TRBJ2-1, with TRBD2 matching over 8 bases. Germline V CDR1 and CDR2: SGDLS, YYNGEE. This CDR3 has 16 residues. V lost 1 base, J lost 6 bases, and 9 bases stayed unmatched. CDR3 DNA sequence: TGTGCCAGCAGCGTATCCTTGGCGGGAGGAACCAATGAGCAGTTCTTC. This translates into CASSVSLAGGTNEQFF.

This chain links TRBV5-6 with TRBJ2-1; 8 bases are a match to TRBD2. V shed 2 bases and J 4 bases; nucleotides not matched to a gene: 8. The CDR3 runs 16 residues. Per the germline V gene, CDR1 is SGHDT and CDR2 is YYEEEE. The CDR3 DNA is TGTGCCAGCAGCTTCATAGCGGGGAGTCGTTACAATGAGCAGTTCTTC. Translation gives CASSFIAGSRYNEQFF. Drawing the rest from reference TRBV5-6 and TRBJ2-1, the complete variable domain is DAGVTQSPTHLIKTRGQQVTLRCSPKSGHDTVSWYQQALGQGPQFIFQYYEEEERQRGNFPDRFSGHQFPNYSSELNVNALLLGDSALYLCASSFIAGSRYNEQFFGPGTRLTVL.

This clone was picked up a small number of times. The chain is built from TRBV29-1 and TRBJ2-7; 7 bases align to TRBD1. Losses at the gene ends were 5 bases for V and 4 bases for J; bases not matched to a gene: 8. The CDR3 sequence is 13 residues long. Germline CDR1 reads SQVTM; CDR2 reads ANQGSEA. As DNA, the CDR3 is TGCAGCGTTACCGGGACAGTGGGTTACGAGCAGTACTTC. Its protein product is CSVTGTVGYEQYF.

J is TRBJ2-5 and V is TRBV27, with 16 bases fitting TRBD2. There are 18 residues in the CDR3. Germline V gives CDR1 MNHEY, CDR2 SMNVEV (reference sequence). The V gene end was trimmed by 5 bases and the J gene end by 10 bases; junction bases not matched to a gene: 16. The DNA for the CDR3 is TGTGCCAGCAGTCCAGGGACTAGCGGGAGGGCGCCGGACGGCCGCCAGTACTTC. This sequence encodes CASSPGTSGRAPDGRQYF.

The V and J genes are TRBV27 and TRBJ1-4; D is unresolved. Germline V gene lookup returns CDR1 MNHEY and CDR2 SMNVEV (reference sequence). This CDR3 has 13 amino acids. The V gene lost 0 bases and the J gene lost 7 bases, with 6 bases spanning the gap. CDR3 in DNA: TGTGCCAGCAGTTTATCGGAGGCTGAAAAACTGTTTTTT. Its protein product is CASSLSEAEKLFF.

The chain uses TRBV30 and TRBJ1-2; D unclear. The V end was cut by 0 bases, the J end by 7 bases, with 6 bases between. The germline gives CDR1 GTSNPN, CDR2 SVGIG (reference sequence). The CDR3 runs 11 residues. DNA for the CDR3: TGTGCCTGGAGTGTACCGGGTGGCTACACCTTC. This codes for CAWSVPGGYTF.

This chain links TRBV19 with TRBJ2-3, with 11 positions matching TRBD2. The CDR3 consists of 18 residues. Germline V gene lookup returns CDR1 LNHDA and CDR2 SQIVND (reference sequence). Trimming cost V 3 bases and J 1 base; bases outside gene matches: 9. The CDR3 bases are TGTGCCAGTAGTATCAAAGGGCCGACTAGCGGGGGCACAGATACGCAGTATTTT. As protein: CASSIKGPTSGGTDTQYF.

The CDR3 DNA follows: TGTGCCAGCAGCGCCGGGGACTCTGGGGCCAACGTCCTGACTTTC. Its protein is CASSAGDSGANVLTF. The J gene is TRBJ2-6, the V gene TRBV28; possibly TRBD2 for D (5 bases). Trimming removed 6 bases from V and 0 bases from J, with 9 bases in between. The length of the CDR3 is 15 residues. Germline V CDR1 and CDR2: MDHEN, SYDVKM.

This chain uses TRBV13 with TRBJ1-6; TRBD1 is a possible D gene (6 bases). The ends were cut back, 4 bases at V and 0 bases at J, with 13 bases in the middle. The CDR3 extends over 17 amino acids. Germline V gene sequence: CDR1 PRHDT, CDR2 FYEKMQ (reference sequence). CDR3 nucleotides: TGTGCCAGCAGCTCCAACAGGGCAAGCTCCTATAATTCACCCCTCCACTTT. It specifies CASSSNRASSYNSPLHF.

This clone was detected a few times. The chain couples TRBV4-2 to TRBJ2-7; 8 nucleotides line up with TRBD1. The ends lost 2 bases at V and 3 bases at J; junction bases unmatched: 9. Germline values: CDR1 LGHNA, CDR2 YNFKEQ. This CDR3 is built from 16 residues. The CDR3 loop is CASSQLPGQDLYEQYF. The CDR3 coding sequence is TGTGCCAGCAGCCAACTACCGGGACAGGACCTCTACGAGCAGTACTTC.

The V and J genes are TRBV28 and TRBJ1-5, with TRBD1 identical over 9 bases. CDR3 length: 16 residues. V dropped 3 bases and J dropped 9; count of bases not matched to a gene: 12. Germline V lookup: CDR1 MDHEN, CDR2 SYDVKM. CDR3 sequence: CASSLNAGTGSLPQHF. DNA of the CDR3: TGTGCCAGCAGTTTGAATGCCGGGACAGGGTCCCTGCCCCAGCATTTT.

The CDR3 sequence: CASSVVPYGYTF. CDR3 DNA sequence: TGTGCCAGCAGCGTAGTACCCTATGGCTACACCTTC. The V call is TRBV5-4, the J call TRBJ1-2, with unresolved D. The CDR3 runs to 12 residues. Germline V CDR1 and CDR2: SGHNT, YYREEE (reference sequence). V lost 4 bases, J lost 4 bases, and 8 bases lay in between.

This clone appeared a few times. The gene calls are TRBV9 and TRBJ2-7, with TRBD2 identical over 12 bases. The germline CDR1 and CDR2 sequences are SGDLS and YYNGEE. The CDR3 loop spans 15 amino acids. Trimming removed 0 bases from V and 6 bases from J; junction bases left unmatched: 4. CDR3 coding DNA: TGTGCCAGCAGCGTAGGACTAGCGGGAGAGGGCGAGCAGTACTTC. Translation gives CASSVGLAGEGEQYF.

This clone occurred once. This chain joins TRBV5-1 and TRBJ1-4; D is undetermined. The CDR3 consists of 15 residues. V lost 1 base and J lost 8, with 15 bases in between. The germline gives CDR1 SGHRS, CDR2 YFSETQ. The CDR3, as DNA: TGCGCCAGCAGCTTGATGACCCCGTCCGGGGAAAAACTGTTTTTT. This gives the protein CASSLMTPSGEKLFF.

V and J are TRBV11-3 and TRBJ2-1; a weak D match, TRBD1 (6 bases). With 3 bases removed from V and 3 bases from J, the gap between germline ends came to 6 bases. The CDR3 is 13 residues long. The V gene's germline CDR1 is SGHNT and CDR2 YENEEA. The CDR3 nucleotides read TGTGCCAGCAGCTTGGACAGCTACAATGAGCAGTTCTTC. Translation: CASSLDSYNEQFF.

The chain carries TRBV7-2 and TRBJ1-5; tentative D call: TRBD1 (5 bases). Per the germline V gene, CDR1 is SGHTA and CDR2 is FQGNSA. CDR3 size: 16 residues. V gave up 5 bases and J gave up 10 bases, with 24 bases separating them. The chain's CDR3 is CASSLGAGGVVFPQHF. The CDR3 region has the DNA TGTGCCAGCAGCCTCGGAGCTGGAGGGGTGGTTTTCCCCCAGCATTTT.

The gene calls are TRBV9 and TRBJ1-2; perhaps TRBD1 as D (5 bases). From germline, CDR1 is SGDLS and CDR2 YYNGEE. The CDR3 contains 13 residues. Between the trimmed V and J ends, which lost 0 bases and 3 bases, there was a span of 6 bases. The DNA of the CDR3 is TGTGCCAGCAGCGTAGGCAGGGACTATGGCTACACCTTC. It encodes CASSVGRDYGYTF.